This is a list of T cell receptor beta chains from one sample in a study of cytomegalovirus exposure and HLA in healthy donors. Assay used: immunoSEQ multiplex PCR; TCRdb lists only in-frame clones, some missing. The repertoire holds around 300,000 clones, with just over 70% as singletons. The specimen was PBMCs. The receptor set was obtained from a female donor in good health and CMV-seronegative. Both conserved end residues are part of each CDR3. A D gene is named only where the DNA matches it firmly. The size of a clone is reported for some rows only, either as once, few or many, or as a class for expanded clones.

TRBD2 | TRBJ2-4 | NA | TRBV19 | TGTGCCAGTAGTATAGGGCTAGCGGGAGGGTCCATTCAGTACTTC | CASSIGLAGGSIQYF
NA | TRBJ1-6 | NA | TRBV15 | TGTGCCACCAGCAGTGACAGCCTTTTACCCCTCCACTTT | CATSSDSLLPLHF
TRBD2 | TRBJ2-1 | NA | TRBV19 | TGTGCCAGTAGTATAGCCTCTAGCGGGGGTCTGCGGCTCTTC | CASSIASSGGLRLF
TRBD1 | TRBJ2-7 | NA | TRBV27 | TGTGCCAGCAGTTTAAGCCCGCCGACAGGGGGCTACGAGCAGTACTTC | CASSLSPPTGGYEQYF
NA | TRBJ1-2 | NA | TRBV30 | TGTGCCTTCCAGGAACTCTATGGCTACACCTTC | CAFQELYGYTF
TRBD1 | TRBJ1-3 | NA | TRBV5-6 | TGTGCCAGCAGCTCCGGGACAGGGGCTAGAAACACCATATATTTT | CASSSGTGARNTIYF
TRBD2 | TRBJ2-7 | few | TRBV5-6 | TGTGCCAGCAGCCCGGGGACTAGAGACTCCTACGAGCAGTACTTC | CASSPGTRDSYEQYF
NA | TRBJ2-3 | NA | TRBV6-7 | TGTGCCAGCAGAGATACAGGGTTGGCAGATACGCAGTATTTT | CASRDTGLADTQYF
NA | TRBJ1-3 | few | TRBV5-1 | TGCGCCAGCAGCTTGACTCTGAGGGGAAACACCATATATTTT | CASSLTLRGNTIYF
TRBD2 | TRBJ2-5 | NA | TRBV27 | TGTGCCAGCAGTTCTCTAGCGGGAGGACCTCAAGAGACCCAGTACTTC | CASSSLAGGPQETQYF
TRBD2 | TRBJ2-2 | NA | TRBV7-2 | TGTGCCAGCAGCTTGGGACTAGCGGGAAAAACCGGGGAGCTGTTTTTT | CASSLGLAGKTGELFF
TRBD1 | TRBJ2-7 | NA | TRBV5-8 | TGTGCCAGCAGCCTGTTCGGGACAGACGAGCAGTACTTC | CASSLFGTDEQYF
NA | TRBJ2-3 | few | TRBV18 | TGTGCCAGCTCACCACTACAGGGTTCAGATACGCAGTATTTT | CASSPLQGSDTQYF
TRBD1 | TRBJ2-5 | NA | TRBV5-1 | TGCGCCAGCACCCGGGACAGTCCAGAGACCCAGTACTTC | CASTRDSPETQYF
NA | TRBJ2-7 | NA | TRBV4-1 | TGCGCCAGCAGCCAAGATCTGAACAGTGCACTCTACGAGCAGTACTTC | CASSQDLNSALYEQYF
NA | TRBJ1-1 | NA | TRBV7-9 | TGTGCCAGCAGCTACACAATCTCTGAAGCTTTCTTT | CASSYTISEAFF
NA | TRBJ2-7 | NA | TRBV18 | TGTGCCAGCTCACCAATTTCGTCCTACGAGCAGTACTTC | CASSPISSYEQYF
TRBD1 | TRBJ2-2 | NA | TRBV5-5 | TGTGCCAGCAGCAAAGGACAGGGCGTCCGGGAGCTGTTTTTT | CASSKGQGVRELFF
NA | TRBJ2-7 | once | TRBV5-1 | TGCGCCAGCACAGGTGAAGCCTACGAGCAGTACTTC | CASTGEAYEQYF
TRBD1 | TRBJ2-2 | NA | TRBV28 | TGTGCCAGCAGTTCCTCCAAGGGGACAGCAAAGAACACCGGGGAGCTGTTTTTT | CASSSSKGTAKNTGELFF
NA | TRBJ2-7 | NA | TRBV5-5 | TGTGCCAGCAGCTTGGAGGGGCCAGCCTCCTACGAGCAGTACTTC | CASSLEGPASYEQYF
NA | TRBJ1-1 | NA | TRBV11-2 | TGTGCCAGCAGCTTTTTGCAGATGAACACTGAAGCTTTCTTT | CASSFLQMNTEAFF
NA | TRBJ1-2 | NA | TRBV19 | TGTGCCAGTAGTACCCCACCCGCCTTCGGACACCCTTATGGCTACACCTTC | CASSTPPAFGHPYGYTF
TRBD1 | TRBJ1-5 | NA | TRBV19 | TGTGCCAGTAGCAGGGGGCAGGGTCAGCCCCAGCATTTT | CASSRGQGQPQHF
TRBD2 | TRBJ2-1 | NA | TRBV7-9 | TGTTCCAGCAGATGGACTAGCGGGAGATACCCTGAGCAGTTCTTC | CSSRWTSGRYPEQFF
NA | TRBJ2-1 | NA | TRBV28 | TGTGCCAGCAGTTTATTTGGAGATGAGCAGTTCTTC | CASSLFGDEQFF
NA | TRBJ2-3 | NA | TRBV10-3 | TGTGCCATCAAGGACAGTTCAGATACGCAGTATTTT | CAIKDSSDTQYF
NA | TRBJ1-2 | NA | TRBV28 | TGTGCCAGCAGTAGGGAGAGCTATGGCTACACCTTC | CASSRESYGYTF
TRBD2 | TRBJ2-5 | NA | TRBV2 | TGTGCCAGCAGGGTTGGGACTAGCGGAATCCAAGAGACCCAGTACTTC | CASRVGTSGIQETQYF
NA | TRBJ1-2 | NA | TRBV30 | TGTGCCTGGAGTGTGGGGCAGGGTTTAAGGGGCTACACCTTC | CAWSVGQGLRGYTF
TRBD1 | TRBJ2-2 | NA | TRBV5-1 | TGCGCCAGCAGCTTCAGGGGGCCTACCGGGGAGCTGTTTTTT | CASSFRGPTGELFF
NA | TRBJ2-7 | NA | TRBV6-1 | TGTGCCAGCAGTGAATCTGATAGCCAAGAGGATAGTTACGAGCAGTACTTC | CASSESDSQEDSYEQYF
TRBD2 | TRBJ2-5 | NA | TRBV4-2 | TGTGCCAGCAGCCAAGTTCGTAGCGGGACCCAAGAGACCCAGTACTTC | CASSQVRSGTQETQYF
TRBD2 | TRBJ2-5 | NA | TRBV7-9 | TGTGCCAGCAGCCCAAAGACTAGCGGAGACCAAGAGACCCAGTACTTC | CASSPKTSGDQETQYF
NA | TRBJ2-2 | NA | TRBV20-1 | TGCAGTGCTAGAGCGGGAGGGGAGCTGTTTTTT | CSARAGGELFF
NA | TRBJ2-1 | NA | TRBV2 | TGTGCCAGCAGCGCTCGACTAGGCGCCTACAATGAGCAGTTCTTC | CASSARLGAYNEQFF
TRBD1 | TRBJ1-3 | NA | TRBV5-1 | TGCGCCAGCAGCTTGGGACAGGGGAGAAACACCATATATTTT | CASSLGQGRNTIYF
NA | TRBJ2-1 | few | TRBV5-1 | TGCGCCAGCAGCTTGGGTGGGAGTGGTCTTGTCTCCTACAATGAGCAGTTCTTC | CASSLGGSGLVSYNEQFF
NA | TRBJ2-7 | NA | TRBV28 | TGTGCCAGCAGTTTTTTGGCCGGGTACGAGCAGTACTTC | CASSFLAGYEQYF
TRBD1 | TRBJ1-1 | NA | TRBV5-1 | TGCGCCAGCAGCTTACGTTTACCGGGACAGGGGCCTACTTTGGCTGAAGCTTTCTTT | CASSLRLPGQGPTLAEAFF
NA | TRBJ2-3 | once | TRBV11-3 | TGTGCCAGCAGCTTAGCGGGAACAGATACGCAGTATTTT | CASSLAGTDTQYF
NA | TRBJ2-7 | once | TRBV29-1 | TGCAGCGTTGAATACCAGGGTGGGCACGAGCAGTACTTC | CSVEYQGGHEQYF
NA | TRBJ1-1 | NA | TRBV20-1 | TGCAGTGCGGCGACAGTTGAAGCTTTCTTT | CSAATVEAFF
TRBD2 | TRBJ2-1 | NA | TRBV28 | TGTGCCAGCAGTTCGGGGACTAGGGACTACAATGAGCAGTTCTTC | CASSSGTRDYNEQFF
NA | TRBJ2-4 | NA | TRBV7-9 | TGTGCCAGCAGCCCCGACAGGGCCAAAAACATTCAGTACTTC | CASSPDRAKNIQYF
NA | TRBJ2-5 | NA | TRBV5-6 | TGTGCCAGCAGCCGGACAGAACAAGAGACCCAGTACTTC | CASSRTEQETQYF
NA | TRBJ2-2 | NA | TRBV7-9 | TGTGCCAGCAGCTTCTCCAAACTTTTGAACACCGGGGAGCTGTTTTTT | CASSFSKLLNTGELFF
TRBD2 | TRBJ2-5 | NA | TRBV5-1 | TGCGCCAGCAGCTTTCCTGCGGGAGGCCAAGAGACCCAGTACTTC | CASSFPAGGQETQYF
TRBD2 | TRBJ2-1 | NA | TRBV5-1 | TGCGCCAGCAGCGCTGTCAGCGGGAGGGTCGATGAGCAGTTCTTC | CASSAVSGRVDEQFF
TRBD2 | TRBJ2-2 | NA | TRBV5-1 | TGCGCCAGCAGCTTGGGGACGGGACTAGCGGGAGTGGTCGGGGAGCTGTTTTTT | CASSLGTGLAGVVGELFF
TRBD2 | TRBJ2-3 | NA | TRBV5-8 | TGTGCCAGCAGCCCTAGCGGGAGGGCCCCAGATACGCAGTATTTT | CASSPSGRAPDTQYF
TRBD1 | TRBJ2-7 | once | TRBV27 | TGTGCCAGCAGCCTTCGCACAGGGGGTAGCGAGCAGTACTTC | CASSLRTGGSEQYF